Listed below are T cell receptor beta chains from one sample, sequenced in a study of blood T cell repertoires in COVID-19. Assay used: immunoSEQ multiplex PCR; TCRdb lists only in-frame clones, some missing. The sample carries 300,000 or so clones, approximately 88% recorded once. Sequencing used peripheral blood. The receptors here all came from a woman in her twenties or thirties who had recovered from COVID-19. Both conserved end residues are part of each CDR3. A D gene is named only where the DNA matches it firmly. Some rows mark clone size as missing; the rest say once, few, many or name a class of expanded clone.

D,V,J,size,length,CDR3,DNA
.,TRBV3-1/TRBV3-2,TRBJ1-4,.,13,CASTGDSNEKLFF,TGTGCCAGCACAGGGGATTCTAATGAAAAACTGTTTTTT
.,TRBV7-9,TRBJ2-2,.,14,CASKGGSNTGELFF,TGTGCCAGCAAAGGAGGATCGAACACCGGGGAGCTGTTTTTT
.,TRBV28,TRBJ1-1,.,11,CASSPGQRAFF,TGTGCCAGCAGTCCAGGACAGAGGGCTTTCTTT
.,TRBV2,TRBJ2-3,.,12,CASSDQTDTQYF,TGTGCCAGCAGTGATCAAACAGATACGCAGTATTTT
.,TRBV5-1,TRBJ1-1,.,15,CASSGTGTQNTEAFF,TGCGCCAGCAGCGGCACCGGGACACAGAACACTGAAGCTTTCTTT
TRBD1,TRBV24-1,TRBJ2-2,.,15,CATNSGTGETGELFF,TGTGCCACCAATTCCGGGACAGGGGAGACCGGGGAGCTGTTTTTT
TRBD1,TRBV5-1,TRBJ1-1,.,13,CASSSTDRGEAFF,TGCGCCAGCAGCTCGACCGACAGGGGTGAAGCTTTCTTT
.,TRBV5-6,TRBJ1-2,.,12,CASSKKKLGYTF,TGTGCCAGCAGCAAAAAAAAACTGGGCTACACCTTC
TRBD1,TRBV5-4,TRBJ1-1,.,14,CASSTPKGTDKAFF,TGTGCCAGCAGCACCCCAAAAGGGACAGACAAAGCTTTCTTT
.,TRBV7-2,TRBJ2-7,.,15,CASSSRREKTYEQYF,TGTGCCAGCAGTTCACGACGGGAAAAAACCTACGAGCAGTACTTC
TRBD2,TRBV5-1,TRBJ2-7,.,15,CASSYSGGRSYEQYF,TGCGCCAGCAGCTACTCGGGGGGGCGATCATACGAGCAGTACTTC
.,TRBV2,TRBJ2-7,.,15,CASSSPGSVSYEQYF,TGTGCCAGCAGCTCGCCGGGGTCAGTGTCCTACGAGCAGTACTTC
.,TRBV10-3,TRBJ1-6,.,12,CAISPDRFALHF,TGTGCCATCAGCCCTGACAGATTCGCCCTCCACTTT
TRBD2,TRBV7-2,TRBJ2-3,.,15,CASSLLAGGTDTQYF,TGTGCCAGCAGCTTACTAGCGGGGGGCACAGATACGCAGTATTTT
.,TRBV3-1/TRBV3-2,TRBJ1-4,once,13,CASSQDLGEKLFF,TGTGCCAGCAGCCAAGATCTCGGTGAAAAACTGTTTTTT
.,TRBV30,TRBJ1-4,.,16,CAWSRGRQVVGEKLFF,TGTGCCTGGAGCCGTGGACGACAGGTCGTAGGTGAAAAACTGTTTTTT
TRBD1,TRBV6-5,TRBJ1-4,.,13,CASSYHRGDRLFF,TGTGCCAGCAGTTACCACAGGGGAGATAGACTGTTTTTT